The 20 T cell receptor beta chains below were found in one sample sequenced in a study of blood T cell repertoires in COVID-19. Assay: immunoSEQ multiplex PCR; the TCRdb copy retains only in-frame clones and omits some. The data contain 200,000 to 250,000 clones, more than 80% of them singletons. The specimen sequenced was peripheral blood. Source of these receptors: an elderly woman with COVID-19, enrolled during active disease.

Of note for this clone: Other DNA sequences from this sample encode an identical CDR3 as well. The chain combines TRBV5-1 with TRBJ1-1; 7 nucleotides agree with TRBD1. CDR1 is SGHRS and CDR2 is YFSETQ in the germline V gene. The CDR3 is 14 residues long. V gave up 4 bases and J gave up 1 base; unmatched junction bases: 4. The CDR3 DNA sequence: TGCGCCAGCAGCCTAGGGACAGCGAACACTGAAGCTTTCTTT. Its protein is CASSLGTANTEAFF.

This clone occurred once. The gene calls are TRBV10-3 and TRBJ1-5; maybe TRBD1 (5 bases). CDR3 length equals 15 residues. From germline, CDR1 is ENHRY and CDR2 SYGVKD. Trimming stripped 2 bases from V and 2 bases from J, with 10 bases between. CDR3 DNA: TGTGCCATCAGTGAGGGGGGGTTCGGCAATCAGCCCCAGCATTTT. This encodes CAISEGGFGNQPQHF.

V and J are TRBV3-1 (or the pseudogene TRBV3-2) and TRBJ1-5; D is possibly TRBD1 (6 bases). The CDR3 totals 14 residues. CDR1 and CDR2 from the germline V gene are LGHDT and YNNKEL (reference sequence). The V gene lost 1 base and the J gene lost 5 bases, with 9 bases spanning the gap. The CDR3 sequence: CASSQGGGHQPQHF. Written as DNA, the CDR3 is TGTGCCAGCAGCCAAGGCGGGGGGCATCAGCCCCAGCATTTT.

This clone was found once. The chain has TRBV7-8 and TRBJ1-2; D may be TRBD1 (5 bases). The CDR3 extends over 14 amino acids. Germline V CDR1 and CDR2: SGHVS, FQNEAQ. V lost 0 bases to trimming and J lost 3 bases, with 8 bases between them. CDR3 sequence reads: CASSLAREDYGYTF. CDR3 in DNA: TGTGCCAGCAGCTTAGCCAGGGAGGACTATGGCTACACCTTC. Variable domain in full (rest from reference TRBV7-8 and TRBJ1-2): GAGVSQSPRYKVAKRGQDVALRCDPISGHVSLFWYQQALGQGPEFLTYFQNEAQLDKSGLPSDRFFAERPEGSVSTLKIQRTQQEDSAVYLCASSLAREDYGYTFGSGTRLTVV.

This clone was seen a handful of times. The J gene is TRBJ1-3, the V gene TRBV6-6, with a possible D match to TRBD1 (5 bases). Germline loops: CDR1 MNHNY, CDR2 SVGAGI (reference sequence). This CDR3 contains 16 residues. V was clipped by 5 bases and J by 4 bases, with 18 bases between them. The DNA for the CDR3 is TGTGCCAGCAGTCGACTACAAGGGGTCGGGGGAAACACCATATATTTT. Translated: CASSRLQGVGGNTIYF.

As regards this clone: Different DNA sequences within this sample yield the same CDR3. CDR3 protein: CASSLGQGAEKLFF. The CDR3 bases are TGCGCCAGCAGCTTGGGGCAGGGGGCCGAAAAACTGTTTTTT. This rearrangement joins TRBV5-1 to TRBJ1-4, with 8 bases aligning to TRBD1. The CDR3 is 14 amino acids. Losses at the gene ends were 0 bases for V and 8 bases for J; bases not matched to a gene: 3. Germline V gives CDR1 SGHRS, CDR2 YFSETQ.

CDR3 sequence: CASSRDRSSYEQYF. The CDR3 DNA sequence: TGTGCCAGCTCAAGGGACAGGAGCTCCTACGAGCAGTACTTC. The chain carries TRBV18 and TRBJ2-7, with 8 bases aligning to TRBD1. With 5 bases clipped from V and 0 bases from J, the junction kept 3 bases outside the gene matches. From germline, CDR1 is KGHSH and CDR2 LQKENI. CDR3 length: 14 residues.

The CDR3 region is CASSQPGQGVKFF. The DNA for the CDR3 is TGTGCCAGCAGCCAACCCGGACAGGGGGTGAAGTTCTTC. The chain carries TRBV3-1 (or the pseudogene TRBV3-2) and TRBJ2-1, with 10 bases identical to TRBD1. CDR3 length equals 13 residues. V lost 2 bases, J lost 14 bases, and 6 bases stayed unmatched. Germline-derived CDR1 and CDR2 are LGHDT and YNNKEL (reference sequence).

The rearrangement links TRBV7-8 to TRBJ2-7; TRBD2 matches 7 bases. V was pared by 2 bases and J by 4 bases, with 8 bases of the junction left unmatched. CDR3 size: 15 residues. Germline CDR1 SGHVS, CDR2 FQNEAQ. CDR3 sequence: CASSLSMERGYEQYF. The CDR3, as DNA: TGTGCCAGCAGCTTAAGTATGGAGCGGGGTTACGAGCAGTACTTC.

The chain couples TRBV5-1 to TRBJ1-2; 7 bases map to TRBD1. The V and J ends lost 7 bases and 8 bases, in that order; junction bases with no gene match: 17. Germline V gives CDR1 SGHRS, CDR2 YFSETQ. This CDR3 has 15 amino acids. DNA of the CDR3: TGCGCCAGCGGGTCCGATCTTCCGGGACAGTCGGGCTACACCTTC. Protein sequence: CASGSDLPGQSGYTF. Full variable domain (missing parts from reference TRBV5-1 and TRBJ1-2): KAGVTQTPRYLIKTRGQQVTLSCSPISGHRSVSWYQQTPGQGLQFLFEYFSETQRNKGNFPGRFSGRQFSNSRSEMNVSTLELGDSALYLCASGSDLPGQSGYTFGSGTRLTVV.

The genes are TRBV28 and TRBJ1-4; D might be TRBD1 (5 bases). V was cut by 6 bases and J by 0 bases, with 17 bases left in between. CDR3 length: 17 amino acids. Germline assignment: CDR1 MDHEN and CDR2 SYDVKM. CDR3 in DNA: TGTGCCAGCAGCCAGGGTTTAGTGTTGGCAACTAATGAAAAACTGTTTTTT. It encodes CASSQGLVLATNEKLFF.

This chain links TRBV2 with TRBJ1-1; 9 nucleotides align to TRBD1. This CDR3 has 15 amino acids. Germline lookup yields CDR1 SNHLY and CDR2 FYNNEI. Losses at the gene ends were 6 bases for V and 2 bases for J; bases not matched to a gene: 7. CDR3 region: CASSPDRGGNTEAFF. The CDR3 DNA reads as TGTGCCAGCAGCCCGGACAGGGGAGGCAACACTGAAGCTTTCTTT.

A single count supports this clone. The chain carries TRBV6-5 and TRBJ2-7; D is unresolved. V lost 8 bases, J lost 2 bases, and 4 bases lay in between. Per the germline V gene, CDR1 is MNHEY and CDR2 is SVGAGI. The CDR3 covers 10 residues. CDR3 in DNA: TGTGCCAGCGGGCCCTACGAGCAGTACTTC. It encodes CASGPYEQYF.

V and J are TRBV3-1 (or the pseudogene TRBV3-2) and TRBJ1-1; D is ambiguous. Trimming shortened V by 0 bases and J by 1 base, and 9 bases separated the two germline ends. Germline CDR1 LGHDT, CDR2 YNNKEL (reference sequence). CDR3 length equals 15 residues. The CDR3 DNA reads TGTGCCAGCAGCCAAGATTGGGCAGCGAACACTGAAGCTTTCTTT. Its protein product is CASSQDWAANTEAFF.

This clone was found a few times. V is TRBV3-1 (or the pseudogene TRBV3-2) and J is TRBJ1-1; 7 bases line up with TRBD1. Trimming at V came to 5 bases and at J to 3 bases, leaving 6 bases not matched to a gene. This CDR3 has 14 amino acids. CDR1 LGHDT and CDR2 YNNKEL come from the germline V gene (reference sequence). The CDR3 coding sequence is TGTGCCAGCAGCGCCACAGGGGCCGACACTGAAGCTTTCTTT. Amino acid sequence: CASSATGADTEAFF.

This chain connects TRBV28 to TRBJ1-3, with a tentative D call TRBD1 (5 bases). V was pared by 6 bases and J by 4 bases, with 19 bases between. Germline V gene data show CDR1 as MDHEN and CDR2 as SYDVKM. The CDR3 runs 16 residues. The CDR3 here is CASSPGWGGRGNTIYF. The DNA of the CDR3 is TGTGCCAGCAGCCCCGGGTGGGGGGGGAGAGGAAACACCATATATTTT.

The rearrangement links TRBV3-1 (or the pseudogene TRBV3-2) to TRBJ1-2; tentative D call: TRBD1 (5 bases). The CDR3 is 14 residues long. The germline V gene encodes CDR1 LGHDT and CDR2 YNNKEL (reference sequence). With 1 base removed from V and 5 bases from J, the gap between germline ends came to 11 bases. Here the CDR3 reads CASSQVGRGYGYTF. In nucleotides, the CDR3 is TGTGCCAGCAGCCAAGTGGGGAGGGGTTATGGCTACACCTTC.

This clone was seen a few times. The gene calls are TRBV7-9 and TRBJ2-3; 9 positions agree with TRBD1. Germline V lookup: CDR1 SEHNR, CDR2 FQNEAQ (reference sequence). This CDR3 is built from 15 residues. J was trimmed by 0 bases and V by 3 bases; bases with no gene match: 1. The CDR3 is CASSLGQGSTDTQYF. The DNA for the CDR3 is TGTGCCAGCAGCTTGGGACAGGGCAGCACAGATACGCAGTATTTT. The full variable domain, its missing parts supplied by reference TRBV7-9 and TRBJ2-3, is DTGVSQNPRHKITKRGQNVTFRCDPISEHNRLYWYRQTLGQGPEFLTYFQNEAQLEKSRLLSDRFSAERPKGSFSTLEIQRTEQGDSAMYLCASSLGQGSTDTQYFGPGTRLTVL.

The gene calls are TRBV9 and TRBJ2-7, with 7 bases matching TRBD2. V lost 3 bases and J lost 7; bases outside the gene matches: 16. The CDR3 runs to 16 residues. Germline lookup yields CDR1 SGDLS and CDR2 YYNGEE. CDR3 coding DNA: TGTGCCAGCAGCGCTAGTTTGGAGGGGAGGGCAGGAGAGCAGTACTTC. It codes for CASSASLEGRAGEQYF.

The genes are TRBV11-1 and TRBJ2-2, with TRBD1 identical over 7 bases. V lost 4 bases, J lost 3 bases, and 2 bases stayed unmatched. The CDR3 is 14 residues long. Germline V gives CDR1 SGHAT, CDR2 FQDESV (reference sequence). The CDR3 DNA follows: TGTGCCAGCAGCTCGACAGGGTACACCGGGGAGCTGTTTTTT. Its protein product is CASSSTGYTGELFF.